This is a list of T cell receptor beta chains from one sample in a study of OX40 agonist ivuxolimab in advanced cancers. Produced via immunoSEQ multiplex PCR; TCRdb's table is partial and in-frame only. The table has roughly 110,000 clones, 90% seen once. The starting material was CD4+ or CD8+ T cells sorted from blood, obtained in a trial of the OX40 agonist ivuxolimab. The source of these receptors is an adult with an advanced solid tumor such as melanoma, head and neck, liver or kidney cancer. CDR3s include the opening cysteine and the closing phenylalanine or tryptophan. The D gene is left open where the match is weak. Only some rows state a clone size, as once, few, many or a class for expanded clones.

j_call	clone_size	v_call	d_call	cdr3_nt	cdr3_aa
TRBJ1-1	once	TRBV18	TRBD1	TGTGCCAGCTCCCTACAGACAGGGGATAGCGGAGCTTTCTTT	CASSLQTGDSGAFF
TRBJ2-6	.	TRBV4-3	.	TGCGCCAGCAGCCAAGAAGTGGGGTCTGGGGCCAACGTCCTGACTTTC	CASSQEVGSGANVLTF
TRBJ1-2	.	TRBV28	TRBD1	TGTGCCAGCACCCAGGGGGTCCATGGCTACACCTTC	CASTQGVHGYTF
TRBJ1-4	.	TRBV4-1	.	TGCGCCAGCAGCCAGGGGGACACTAGGACAACTAATGAAAAACTGTTTTTT	CASSQGDTRTTNEKLFF
TRBJ2-3	.	TRBV30	.	TGTGCCTGGAAGGTTAGCGAAAGCACAGATACGCAGTATTTT	CAWKVSESTDTQYF
TRBJ2-7	.	TRBV25-1	TRBD1	TGTGCCAGCAGTGAAGCCCCTGGACAGGGTAGCTACGAGCAGTACTTC	CASSEAPGQGSYEQYF
TRBJ2-3	.	TRBV18	TRBD2	TGTGCCAGCTCACCAGGGAGGGCCCCAGATACGCAGTATTTT	CASSPGRAPDTQYF
TRBJ1-2	.	TRBV7-2	.	TGTGCCAGCAGCCAATCAAACTATGGCTACACCTTC	CASSQSNYGYTF
TRBJ1-1	.	TRBV12-5	TRBD1	TGTGCTAGTGGGCTAGTCTCAGGGGGGAACACTGAAGCTTTCTTT	CASGLVSGGNTEAFF
TRBJ1-5	.	TRBV19	TRBD1	TGTGCCAGTAGTTTGGGACAGGAAACCGTCCTGCGCAATCAGCCCCAGCATTTT	CASSLGQETVLRNQPQHF
TRBJ2-1	.	TRBV15	TRBD2	TGTGCCACCAGCAGGGGGACTAGCGGGGGACTAGGGGAGCAGTTCTTC	CATSRGTSGGLGEQFF
TRBJ2-6	.	TRBV19	.	TGTGCCAGTAGTTTAGTATCGGAAAGCTCTGGGGCCAACGTCCTGACTTTC	CASSLVSESSGANVLTF
TRBJ1-1	.	TRBV30	.	TGTGCCTGGATCGTAAAACAGGGAAAAAACACTGAAGCTTTCTTT	CAWIVKQGKNTEAFF
TRBJ2-7	.	TRBV5-1	.	TGCGCCAGCAGCGCTGCAGGGAGCTCCTACGAGCAGTACTTC	CASSAAGSSYEQYF
TRBJ2-7	.	TRBV5-5	.	TGTGCCAGCGGCCAGGGAAGCTCCTACGAGCAGTACTTC	CASGQGSSYEQYF
TRBJ1-1	.	TRBV28	.	TGTGCCAGCAGTTTTAGAGGGACTGAAGCTTTCTTT	CASSFRGTEAFF
TRBJ2-2	.	TRBV18	.	TGTGCCAGCTCACCAAATGAGTATTCGGCCGGGGAGCTGTTTTTT	CASSPNEYSAGELFF
TRBJ2-3	.	TRBV11-3	TRBD2	TGTGCCAGCAGCCGGGGGGAGGCAGATACGCAGTATTTT	CASSRGEADTQYF
TRBJ2-5	.	TRBV5-1	TRBD2	TGCGCCAGCAGCTTGTCGGGAGGAGAGACCCAGTACTTC	CASSLSGGETQYF
TRBJ1-4	.	TRBV19	TRBD1	TGTGCCAGTAGCCCCATTCAGGGGGCGGGTGAAAAACTGTTTTTT	CASSPIQGAGEKLFF
TRBJ1-6	.	TRBV5-1	.	TGCGCCAGCAGAGACGGAAATTCACCCCTCCACTTT	CASRDGNSPLHF
TRBJ2-7	.	TRBV23-1	.	TGCGCCAGCAGCCTAACCCACACTCAACGCTCCTACGAGCAGTACTTC	CASSLTHTQRSYEQYF